The T cell receptor (beta chain) described here comes from a study of CD8 T cells in ankylosing spondylitis. Via MiXCR, TCRdb re-called the 5' RACE reads, giving one row per CDR3 protein. This table holds hundreds of thousands of distinct CDR3 sequences, about 12% found once. This clonotype was observed a few times. Antigen: not known. Study-wide results and limits: One TCR beta motif, made up of eight or nine highly homologous variants, appeared characteristic of ankylosing spondylitis blood.

Between the trimmed V and J ends, which lost 3 bases and 4 bases, there was a span of 12 bases. Germline loops: CDR1 LNHNV, CDR2 YYDKDF (reference sequence). The CDR3 length is 14 residues. Sequencing was carried out using blood, either unsorted or a sorted T cell fraction (not recorded which). This sequence joins TRBV15 and TRBJ1-1; D uncertain. This clonotype was sampled from a male donor with ankylosing spondylitis. CDR3 bases: TGTGCCACCAGCAGGTCTCTGGGGAGCACTGAAGCTTTCTTT. Residues: CATSRSLGSTEAFF. The full variable domain, rest sourced from reference TRBV15 and TRBJ1-1, is DAMVIQNPRYQVTQFGKPVTLSCSQTLNHNVMYWYQQKSSQAPKLLFHYYDKDFNNEADTPDNFQSRRPNTSFCFLDIRSPGLGDTAMYLCATSRSLGSTEAFFGQGTRLTVV.